In its sample, the clone carrying this TCR beta chain was seen a few times. Its target is not known. This record belongs to a study of response to subunit inactivated influenza vaccine. Study findings and constraints: Each seasonal influenza vaccination recruits few new T cells, the authors suggested.

This CDR3 spans 16 amino acids. Trimming cost V 7 bases and J 0 bases; bases outside gene matches: 12. Per germline, CDR1 SGHTA and CDR2 FQGNSA. TCRdb processed the RT-PCR reads anew with MiXCR; each CDR3 protein has one entry. The data show about 570,000 distinct CDR3 sequences, about 10% seen once. The TCR originated in a man aged 45-60 years who received an inactivated influenza vaccine. The J gene is TRBJ2-7, the V gene TRBV7-2, with 7 bases identical to TRBD1. The sequencing used PBMCs from blood, collected on the day of vaccination. The CDR3 loop is CASNNIAGTDSYEQYF. CDR3 DNA sequence: TGTGCCAGCAACAACATTGCTGGGACAGACTCCTACGAGCAGTACTTC.